The clone carrying this T cell receptor beta chain turned up a few times. This record belongs to a study of cytomegalovirus exposure and HLA in healthy donors. Germline V gives CDR1 MNHEY, CDR2 SVGAGI. This CDR3 contains 14 residues. The V end lost 7 bases, the J end lost 2 bases, and 15 bases lay between the germline ends. Use of 60 Vbeta and 13 Jbeta primers characterized the PCR. Clones were sequenced by immunoSEQ multiplex PCR, and TCRdb holds only the in-frame ones, with some missing. In the table there are more than 30,000 clones, 65% to 70% of which are singletons. This rearrangement joins TRBV6-5 to TRBJ2-7, with D maybe TRBD2 (7 bases). The TCR originated in a man aged 35 to 55 in good health and CMV-seropositive. The specimen was PBMCs. The CDR3: CASTASRGPYEQYF. The CDR3 nucleotides are TGTGCCAGCACCGCCTCGCGGGGGCCCTACGAGCAGTACTTC.